One and the same sample provided the 6 T cell receptor beta chains below, sequenced in a study of T cells after yellow fever vaccination. TCRdb called the 5' RACE reads again in MiXCR, with one record for every CDR3 protein. The sample has hundreds of thousands of distinct CDR3 sequences, roughly 13% seen once. This specimen was PBMCs, taken on the day of the yellow fever booster vaccination. The source of these receptors is a man aged 30 to 39 who received the YFV17D yellow fever vaccine.

The V and J genes are TRBV5-1 and TRBJ1-4; TRBD1 might be the D (5 bases). CDR1 is SGHRS and CDR2 is YFSETQ in the germline V gene. This CDR3 region has 15 residues. V gave up 1 base and J gave up 6 bases, with 13 bases separating them. The CDR3, as DNA: TGCGCCAGCAGCTTGCTGGGGGATGGGTATGAAAAACTGTTTTTT. It translates to CASSLLGDGYEKLFF.

The CDR3 region has the DNA TGTGCCAGCTCACCACCGGACCCCACCGAGCAGTACTTC. It translates to CASSPPDPTEQYF. The J gene is TRBJ2-7, the V gene TRBV18; D call uncertain. This CDR3 contains 13 residues. Germline CDR1 reads KGHSH; CDR2 reads LQKENI. Trimming removed 0 bases from V and 6 bases from J, with 9 bases in between. Together with reference TRBV18 and TRBJ2-7, the CDR3 gives the full variable domain: NAGVMQNPRHLVRRRGQEARLRCSPMKGHSHVYWYRQLPEEGLKFMVYLQKENIIDESGMPKERFSAEFPKEGPSILRIQQVVRGDSAAYFCASSPPDPTEQYFGPGTRLTVT.

V usage is TRBV6-1 and J usage is TRBJ2-1; D ambiguous. V lost 6 bases and J lost 2, with 14 bases in between. Germline V gives CDR1 MNHNS, CDR2 SASEGT. The CDR3 contains 15 residues. The CDR3 DNA sequence: TGTGCCAGCAGCCAAGGGTCCCCCGCCTACAATGAGCAGTTCTTC. It encodes CASSQGSPAYNEQFF.

In its sample, this clonotype was seen a few times. The CDR3 DNA reads as TGTGCCAGCAGCGAAGAGGGGTATACTGGAAACACCATATATTTT. Amino acid sequence: CASSEEGYTGNTIYF. The V and J genes are TRBV9 and TRBJ1-3; a possible D gene is TRBD1 (5 bases). Trimming removed 3 bases at V and 2 bases at J, with 12 bases between. Germline V gene sequence: CDR1 SGDLS, CDR2 YYNGEE. This CDR3 is 15 amino acids long.

Ten or more counts support this clonotype. V gene TRBV29-1 combines with J gene TRBJ2-1; 13 positions match TRBD2. The CDR3 is 15 residues long. The V and J ends lost 1 base and 4 bases, in that order; junction bases with no gene match: 1. Germline CDR1 SQVTM, CDR2 ANQGSEA. The CDR3 protein is CSVEAGLAGYNEQFF. CDR3 sequence (DNA): TGCAGCGTTGAAGCGGGACTAGCGGGATACAATGAGCAGTTCTTC.

This clonotype appeared many times. This chain joins TRBV20-1 and TRBJ2-1; tentative D call: TRBD2 (5 bases). Trimming took 3 bases from V and 0 from J, leaving 12 bases between them. Germline V gives CDR1 DFQATT, CDR2 SNEGSKA (reference sequence). This CDR3 is 15 amino acids long. As DNA, the CDR3 is TGCAGTGCTAGGGGCTGGAGGAGCTCCTACAATGAGCAGTTCTTC. This translates into CSARGWRSSYNEQFF.